These 21 T cell receptor beta chains were sequenced from one sample in a study of tumor and adjacent non-tumor tissue in lung cancer. The template was RNA from unsorted bulk tissue. Three rounds of nested PCR, following a modified ARM-PCR protocol, produced the TCRbeta library. TCRdb fed the multiplex PCR reads into MiXCR, producing one record per CDR3 protein. Of around 70,000 distinct CDR3 sequences in the sample, 50% to 60% were seen once. The sequenced sample was lung tumor tissue. All receptors derive from a man aged 45 to 65 with non-small cell lung cancer.

The table lists this clonotype with a few counts. Germline is not matched at one junction end, which may reflect a read error. The chain recombines TRBV4-1 with TRBJ1-3; no clear D. Germline V CDR1 and CDR2: MGHRA, YSYEKL. This CDR3 has 15 residues. The CDR3 region is CASSLADPPGNTVYF. The CDR3 nucleotides read TGCGCCAGCAGCCTCGCGGACCCCCCTGGAAACACCGTATATTTT.

In this sample, this clonotype turned up many times. The V and J genes are TRBV6-2 or TRBV6-3 and TRBJ1-1, with no clear D. With 6 bases removed from V and 0 bases from J, the gap between germline ends came to 17 bases. Germline assignment: CDR1 MNHEY and CDR2 SVGEGT. This CDR3 has 16 residues. The DNA for the CDR3 is TGTGCCAGCAGCCGAACCGGGCCGCCTTTGAACACTGAAGCTTTCTTT. As protein: CASSRTGPPLNTEAFF.

The J gene is TRBJ2-7, the V gene TRBV13; either TRBD1 or TRBD2 may fit D (5 bases each). Deletions cut 4 bases from V and 2 bases from J, with 18 bases between. The length of the CDR3 is 16 residues. The germline V gene has CDR1 PRHDT and CDR2 FYEKMQ (reference sequence). CDR3 protein: CASSSGWGSDTYEQYF. CDR3 DNA sequence: TGTGCCAGCAGCTCAGGATGGGGGAGTGATACCTACGAGCAGTACTTC.

In regard to this clonotype: The CDR3 does not close with the conserved phenylalanine or tryptophan, likely indicating a read error. DNA for the CDR3: TGTGCCACCAGTGACGAACAGGGTGGCTACACCATC. Its protein is CATSDEQGGYTI. V gene TRBV24-1 combines with J gene TRBJ1-2; weak D call: TRBD1 (6 bases). There are 12 residues in the CDR3. Trimming cost V 4 bases and J 7 bases, with 9 bases left between them. From germline, CDR1 is KGHDR and CDR2 SFDVKD.

This clonotype was seen many times. V usage is TRBV5-6 and J usage is TRBJ1-2; 7 bases are a match to TRBD1. Germline V lookup: CDR1 SGHDT, CDR2 YYEEEE. J gave up 1 base and V 1 base, and 1 base lay outside the gene matches. This CDR3 has 14 residues. The CDR3 loop is CASSLWDSNYGYTF. The CDR3 DNA sequence: TGTGCCAGCAGCTTGTGGGACAGTAACTATGGCTACACCTTC.

For this clonotype: A much larger clonotype is one base distant, so this may be a read error. V and J are TRBV6-1 and TRBJ2-7; D is undetermined. The CDR3 contains 13 residues. The germline CDR1 and CDR2 sequences are MNHNS and SASEGT. With 4 bases removed from V and 6 bases from J, the gap between germline ends came to 13 bases. The CDR3 coding sequence is TGTGCCAGCAGTGGTCAGGCGAGCCTCGAGCAGTACTTC. Its protein product is CASSGQASLEQYF.

The V call is TRBV5-1, the J call TRBJ2-2; no clear D gene. The germline V and J ends were trimmed by 2 bases and 2 bases, with 1 base remaining between them. The CDR3 is made up of 12 amino acids. Germline lookup yields CDR1 SGHRS and CDR2 YFSETQ. CDR3 coding DNA: TGCGCCAGCAGCTTAAACACCGGGGAGCTGTTTTTT. It yields the protein CASSLNTGELFF.

This clonotype has at least ten counts. The V and J genes are TRBV5-8 and TRBJ2-6; 9 bases are a match to TRBD1. The trim removed 1 base at V and 1 base at J, leaving 3 bases unmatched. The CDR3 loop spans 17 amino acids. CDR1 and CDR2 (germline): SGHTS, YDEGEE. As DNA, the CDR3 is TGTGCCAGCAGCTTGTGGACAGGGGATTCTGGGGCCAACGTCCTGACTTTC. Amino acid sequence: CASSLWTGDSGANVLTF.

This clonotype came up many times. The chain recombines TRBV29-1 with TRBJ2-3; D call uncertain. Germline V lookup: CDR1 SQVTM, CDR2 ANQGSEA. The CDR3 sequence is 12 residues long. The V end was cut by 5 bases, the J end by 1 base, with 7 bases between. The CDR3 protein is CSVFRGTDTQYF. The DNA for the CDR3 is TGCAGCGTTTTCCGGGGCACAGATACGCAGTATTTT.

The rearrangement joins TRBV11-2 to TRBJ1-4; TRBD1 might be the D (6 bases). The ends were cut back, 5 bases at V and 7 bases at J, with 26 bases in the middle. This CDR3 region has 18 residues. Germline V gives CDR1 SGHAT, CDR2 FQNNGV. The CDR3 coding sequence is TGTGCCAGCAGCCAACCCGTTTGGGAACAGGGACTGGGTGAAAAACTGTTTTTT. Its translation is CASSQPVWEQGLGEKLFF.

In regard to this clonotype: A read error may be the cause here, since a much bigger clone is one base away. This likely comes from a read error, as the CDR3 has no conserved phenylalanine or tryptophan at its end. The chain links TRBV5-8 to TRBJ1-5; D call uncertain. Germline V gives CDR1 SGHTS, CDR2 YDEGEE. The CDR3 has 16 residues. The V gene lost 6 bases and the J gene lost 1 base, with 17 bases spanning the gap. The CDR3 DNA reads TGTGCCAGCAATTTAGGATGGTCAGCCAGCAATCAGCCCCAGCATTAT. It yields the protein CASNLGWSASNQPQHY.

Turning to this clonotype: Because the CDR3 is missing its conserved closing phenylalanine or tryptophan, this is likely a read error. The J gene is TRBJ2-5, the V gene TRBV29-1, with TRBD1 identical over 7 bases. CDR1 and CDR2 (germline): SQVTM, ANQGSEA. The CDR3 runs to 12 residues. The DNA for the CDR3 is TGCGGCGGGTCGGGACAGCAAGAGACCCAGTACTCC. It specifies CGGSGQQETQYS.

V gene TRBV6-2 or TRBV6-3 combines with J gene TRBJ2-1, with TRBD2 as a possible D gene (6 bases). Germline V gene data show CDR1 as MNHEY and CDR2 as SVGEGT. This CDR3 spans 12 amino acids. The CDR3 nucleotides read TGTGCGTGCGGGAACTACTACAATGAGCAGTTCTTC. Protein: CACGNYYNEQFF.

This clonotype was recorded once. Possible read error: a much larger clone is one base away. This chain joins TRBV6-5 and TRBJ1-2; 7 nucleotides agree with TRBD1. Germline CDR1 and CDR2: MNHEY and SVGAGI. The CDR3 contains 16 residues. Here the CDR3 reads CASRKLTGTYNYVYTF. CDR3 sequence (DNA): TGTGCCAGCAGAAAGTTGACAGGGACATATAACTATGTCTACACCTTC.

This clonotype was seen ten or more times. This chain uses TRBV6-1 with TRBJ2-7; possibly TRBD1 for D (5 bases). The V end lost 2 bases, the J end lost 3 bases, and 5 bases lay between the germline ends. From germline, CDR1 is MNHNS and CDR2 SASEGT. This CDR3 is 12 amino acids long. In nucleotides, the CDR3 is TGTGCCAGCAGTGAACAGGGCTACGAGCAGTACTTC. Amino acids: CASSEQGYEQYF.

The V and J genes are TRBV28 and TRBJ2-2; D may be TRBD1 (6 bases). V lost 3 bases, J lost 3 bases, and 23 bases lay in between. The CDR3 sequence is 19 residues long. Germline V lookup: CDR1 MDHEN, CDR2 SYDVKM. This CDR3 is CASSFFHYLQGEYTGELFF. As DNA, the CDR3 is TGTGCCAGCAGTTTCTTTCATTATCTACAGGGTGAATACACCGGGGAGCTGTTTTTT. The complete variable domain, with remaining parts taken from reference TRBV28 and TRBJ2-2, reads DVKVTQSSRYLVKRTGEKVFLECVQDMDHENMFWYRQDPGLGLRLIYFSYDVKMKEKGDIPEGYSVSREKKERFSLILESASTNQTSMYLCASSFFHYLQGEYTGELFFGEGSRLTVL.

This clonotype was seen repeatedly, ten times or more. DNA of the CDR3: TGTGCCATCAGTCAAGTTCCTGGGCCAGGGAGCTACGAGCAGTACTTC. Protein product: CAISQVPGPGSYEQYF. The V and J genes are TRBV10-3 and TRBJ2-7; D is perhaps TRBD1 or TRBD2 (5 bases each). The CDR3 is made up of 16 amino acids. Germline V gives CDR1 ENHRY, CDR2 SYGVKD. Trimming removed 5 bases from V and 3 bases from J, with 20 bases in between.

This clonotype is labeled medium-sized. The gene calls are TRBV29-1 and TRBJ2-7; possibly TRBD1 for D (6 bases). Trimming shortened V by 6 bases and J by 6 bases, and 18 bases separated the two germline ends. Germline CDR1 SQVTM, CDR2 ANQGSEA. The CDR3 covers 13 residues. The CDR3 DNA sequence: TGCAGCGTCCAGGGACACGGAACCTCCGAGCAGTACTTC. Translation: CSVQGHGTSEQYF.

The CDR3 protein is CAWSYLGGQETQYF. In nucleotides, the CDR3 is TGTGCCTGGAGTTACTTAGGTGGACAAGAGACCCAGTACTTC. The chain couples TRBV30 to TRBJ2-5; no reliable D call. Germline values: CDR1 GTSNPN, CDR2 SVGIG (reference sequence). The CDR3 is 14 amino acids. Trimming removed 2 bases from V and 2 bases from J, with 12 bases in between.

This clonotype has a count of ten or more. The chain couples TRBV6-6 to TRBJ1-1; 8 nucleotides agree with TRBD1. CDR1 MNHNY and CDR2 SVGAGI come from the germline V gene (reference sequence). J was trimmed by 5 bases and V by 5 bases; bases with no gene match: 4. The CDR3 spans 13 residues. The CDR3 loop reads CASSKQGGTEAFF. The CDR3 DNA reads TGTGCCAGCAGTAAACAGGGGGGGACTGAAGCTTTCTTT.

As regards this clonotype: One end of the junction varies from germline; a read error may be responsible. The CDR3 DNA reads TGTGCCAGCACCTTAGACAGGGGAGCCTACGAGCAATACTTC. This sequence encodes CASTLDRGAYEQYF. The gene calls are TRBV11-2 and TRBJ2-7, with 8 positions matching TRBD1. The CDR3 is 14 amino acids. Germline V gene data show CDR1 as SGHAT and CDR2 as FQNNGV.